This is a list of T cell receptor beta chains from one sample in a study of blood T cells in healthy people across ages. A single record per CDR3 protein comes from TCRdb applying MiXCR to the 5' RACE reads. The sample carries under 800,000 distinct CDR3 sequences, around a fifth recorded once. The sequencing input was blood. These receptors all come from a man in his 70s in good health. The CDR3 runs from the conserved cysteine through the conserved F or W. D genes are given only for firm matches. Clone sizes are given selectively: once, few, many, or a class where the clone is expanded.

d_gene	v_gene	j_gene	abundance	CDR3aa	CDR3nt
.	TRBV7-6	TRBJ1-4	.	CASSVYSATNEKLFF	TGTGCCAGCAGCGTATACAGCGCAACTAATGAAAAACTGTTTTTT
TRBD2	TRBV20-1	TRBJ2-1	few	CSARERTSGSLTYNEQFF	TGCAGTGCTAGAGAGAGGACTAGCGGGAGCCTCACCTACAATGAGCAGTTCTTC
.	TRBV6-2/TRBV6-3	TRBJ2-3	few	CASSPGIAVLDTQYF	TGTGCCAGCAGTCCCGGCATAGCGGTTCTGGATACGCAGTATTTT
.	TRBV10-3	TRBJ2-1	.	CAISESGRDYNEQFF	TGTGCCATCAGTGAGTCTGGACGCGATTACAATGAGCAGTTCTTC
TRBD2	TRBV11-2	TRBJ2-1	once	CASSLVMGLAGRAEQSF	TGTGCCAGCAGCTTAGTTATGGGACTAGCGGGTAGAGCTGAGCAGTCCTTC
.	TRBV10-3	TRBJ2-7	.	CAISEPDGSYEQYF	TGTGCCATCAGTGAGCCCGACGGGTCCTACGAGCAGTACTTC
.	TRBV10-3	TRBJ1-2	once	CAISDGGNGYTF	TGTGCCATAAGTGACGGGGGAAATGGCTACACCTTC
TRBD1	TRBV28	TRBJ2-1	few	CASRDRHSYNEQFF	TGTGCCAGCAGGGACAGGCACTCCTACAATGAGCAGTTCTTC
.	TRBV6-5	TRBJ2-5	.	CASTQNGAETQYF	TGTGCCAGCACCCAAAACGGGGCGGAGACCCAGTACTTC
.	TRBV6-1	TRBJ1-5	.	CASRWGQDNNQPQHF	TGTGCCAGTAGATGGGGGCAGGACAACAATCAGCCCCAGCATTTT
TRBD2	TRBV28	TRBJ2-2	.	CASSTRLAGAGELFF	TGTGCCAGCAGCACCCGACTAGCGGGAGCCGGGGAGCTGTTTTTT
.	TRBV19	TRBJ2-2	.	CASSGIQDTGELFF	TGTGCCAGTAGTGGGATACAGGACACCGGGGAGCTGTTTTTT
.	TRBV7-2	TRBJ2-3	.	CASSLGMGSSTDTQYF	TGTGCCAGCAGCTTAGGGATGGGGAGCAGCACAGATACGCAGTATTTT
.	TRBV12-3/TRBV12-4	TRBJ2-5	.	CASKPEASWETQYF	TGTGCCAGCAAACCAGAGGCTAGCTGGGAGACCCAGTACTTC
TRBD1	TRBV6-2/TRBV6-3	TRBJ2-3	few	CASSFYPDRASTDTQYF	TGTGCCAGCAGTTTCTACCCTGACAGGGCAAGCACAGATACGCAGTATTTT
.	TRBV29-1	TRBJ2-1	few	CSAQAGFNEQFF	TGCAGCGCCCAAGCGGGCTTCAATGAGCAGTTCTTC
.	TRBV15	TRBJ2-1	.	CATSRGGAEGNNEQFF	TGTGCCACCAGCAGAGGGGGGGCCGAGGGTAACAATGAGCAGTTCTTC
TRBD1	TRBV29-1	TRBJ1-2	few	CSVWTGANYGYTF	TGCAGCGTGTGGACAGGGGCGAACTATGGCTACACCTTC
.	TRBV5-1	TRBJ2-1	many	CASSVMTGFNEQFF	TGCGCCAGCAGCGTAATGACAGGTTTCAATGAGCAGTTCTTC
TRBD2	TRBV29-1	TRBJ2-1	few	CSVEASGRAESYNEQFF	TGCAGCGTTGAGGCTAGCGGGAGGGCCGAGTCCTACAATGAGCAGTTCTTC
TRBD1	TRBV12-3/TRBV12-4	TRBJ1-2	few	CASSLTGVNYGYTF	TGTGCCAGCAGTTTAACAGGGGTAAACTATGGCTACACCTTC
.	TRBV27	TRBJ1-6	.	CASSLSYRVRSPLHF	TGTGCCAGCAGTTTATCATACAGGGTCCGTTCACCCCTCCACTTT
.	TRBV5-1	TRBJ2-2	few	CASSSRDNFGSNTGELFF	TGCGCCAGCAGCTCCCGGGACAACTTCGGCAGCAACACCGGGGAGCTGTTTTTT
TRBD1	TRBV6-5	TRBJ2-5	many	CASSNDRAAGETQYF	TGTGCCAGCAGCAACGACAGGGCAGCAGGAGAGACCCAGTACTTC
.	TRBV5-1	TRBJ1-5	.	CASSLDYTDNQPQHF	TGCGCCAGCAGCTTGGATTATACAGACAATCAGCCCCAGCATTTT
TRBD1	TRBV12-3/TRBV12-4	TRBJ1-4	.	CASSSSDRGGKLFF	TGTGCCAGCAGTTCCTCGGACAGGGGGGGAAAACTGTTTTTT
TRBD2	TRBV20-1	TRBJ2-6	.	CSASETSGSSGANVLTF	TGCAGTGCTAGCGAAACTAGCGGAAGCTCTGGGGCCAACGTCCTGACTTTC
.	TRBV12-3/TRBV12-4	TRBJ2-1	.	CASSSPLRPQFF	TGTGCCAGCAGCTCCCCTCTACGTCCTCAGTTCTTC
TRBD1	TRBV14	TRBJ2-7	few	CASSQVDRETYEQYF	TGTGCCAGCAGCCAGGTAGACAGGGAAACCTACGAGCAGTACTTC
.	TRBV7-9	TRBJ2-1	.	CASSLGNGGEQFF	TGTGCCAGCAGCTTAGGCAATGGGGGTGAGCAGTTCTTC
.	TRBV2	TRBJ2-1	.	CASKLYPLGEQFF	TGTGCCAGCAAGTTGTACCCGTTGGGTGAGCAGTTCTTC
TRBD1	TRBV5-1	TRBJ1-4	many	CASSLPGTGNEKLFF	TGCGCCAGCAGCTTGCCCGGGACAGGGAACGAAAAACTGTTTTTT
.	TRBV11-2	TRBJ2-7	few	CASSPPYHEQYF	TGTGCCAGCAGCCCTCCATACCACGAGCAGTACTTC
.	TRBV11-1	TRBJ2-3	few	CASSFLTGGGIDTQYF	TGTGCCAGCAGCTTCCTGACTGGCGGGGGCATAGATACGCAGTATTTT
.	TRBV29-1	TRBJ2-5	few	CSVQRGRETQYF	TGCAGCGTTCAAAGGGGAAGGGAGACCCAGTACTTC
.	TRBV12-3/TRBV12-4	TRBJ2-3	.	CASSFRADLQYF	TGTGCCAGCAGTTTCAGAGCAGACCTGCAGTATTTT
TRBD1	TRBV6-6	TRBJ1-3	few	CASSYGTGPSGNTIYF	TGTGCCAGCAGTTATGGGACAGGGCCCTCTGGAAACACCATATATTTT
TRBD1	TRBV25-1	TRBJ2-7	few	CASSGRSGTGDYEQYF	TGTGCCAGCAGTGGTCGATCCGGGACAGGGGACTACGAGCAGTACTTC
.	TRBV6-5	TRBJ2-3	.	CASSYRDPGGHSTDTQYF	TGTGCCAGCAGTTACCGGGACCCCGGAGGACACAGCACAGATACGCAGTATTTT
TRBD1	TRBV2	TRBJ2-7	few	CASSEIPGTGGRSYEQYF	TGTGCCAGCAGTGAAATTCCCGGGACAGGGGGCCGTTCCTACGAGCAGTACTTC
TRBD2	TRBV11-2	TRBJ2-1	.	CASSQLAGRGNEQFF	TGTGCCAGCAGCCAACTAGCGGGGAGGGGGAATGAGCAGTTCTTC
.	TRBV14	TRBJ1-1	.	CASSQGQGYITEAFF	TGTGCCAGCAGCCAGGGGCAGGGGTATATCACTGAAGCTTTCTTT
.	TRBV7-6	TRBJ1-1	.	CASSPSQLTEAFF	TGTGCCAGCAGCCCGTCACAGCTCACTGAAGCTTTCTTT
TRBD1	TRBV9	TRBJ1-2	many	CASSVESGQGDYGYTF	TGTGCCAGCAGCGTAGAGTCGGGACAGGGAGACTATGGCTACACCTTC
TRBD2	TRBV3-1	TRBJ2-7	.	CASSQEGMVSGRANEQYF	TGTGCCAGCAGCCAAGAGGGGATGGTTAGCGGGAGGGCCAACGAGCAGTACTTC
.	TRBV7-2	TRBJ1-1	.	CASSLHRPVAFF	TGTGCCAGCAGCTTACACAGACCCGTAGCTTTTTTT
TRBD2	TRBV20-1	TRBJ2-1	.	CSARPGLALNEQFF	TGCAGTGCTAGGCCCGGACTAGCTCTCAATGAGCAGTTCTTC
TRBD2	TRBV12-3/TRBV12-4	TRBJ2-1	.	CASSRKPGTSGRWINEQFF	TGTGCCAGCAGCCGTAAACCCGGGACTAGCGGGAGGTGGATCAATGAGCAGTTCTTC
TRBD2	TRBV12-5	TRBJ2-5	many	CASGLGTSGLETQYF	TGTGCTAGTGGTTTGGGGACTAGCGGGTTAGAGACCCAGTACTTC
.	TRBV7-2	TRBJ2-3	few	CASSLWGPTADTQYF	TGTGCCAGCAGCTTATGGGGACCCACCGCAGATACGCAGTATTTT
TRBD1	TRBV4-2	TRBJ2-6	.	CASSPRDRATGANVLTF	TGTGCCAGCAGCCCCCGGGACAGGGCAACTGGGGCCAACGTCCTGACTTTC
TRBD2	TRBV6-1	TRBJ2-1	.	CASNLAGVRNEQFF	TGTGCCAGCAACCTAGCGGGAGTTCGCAATGAGCAGTTCTTC
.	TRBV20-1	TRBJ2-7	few	CSAINPREFTYEQYF	TGCAGTGCGATAAACCCTCGGGAGTTTACCTACGAGCAGTACTTC
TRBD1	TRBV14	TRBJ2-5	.	CAGSKAARDSEETQYF	TGTGCCGGCAGCAAAGCCGCAAGGGACAGTGAAGAGACCCAGTACTTC